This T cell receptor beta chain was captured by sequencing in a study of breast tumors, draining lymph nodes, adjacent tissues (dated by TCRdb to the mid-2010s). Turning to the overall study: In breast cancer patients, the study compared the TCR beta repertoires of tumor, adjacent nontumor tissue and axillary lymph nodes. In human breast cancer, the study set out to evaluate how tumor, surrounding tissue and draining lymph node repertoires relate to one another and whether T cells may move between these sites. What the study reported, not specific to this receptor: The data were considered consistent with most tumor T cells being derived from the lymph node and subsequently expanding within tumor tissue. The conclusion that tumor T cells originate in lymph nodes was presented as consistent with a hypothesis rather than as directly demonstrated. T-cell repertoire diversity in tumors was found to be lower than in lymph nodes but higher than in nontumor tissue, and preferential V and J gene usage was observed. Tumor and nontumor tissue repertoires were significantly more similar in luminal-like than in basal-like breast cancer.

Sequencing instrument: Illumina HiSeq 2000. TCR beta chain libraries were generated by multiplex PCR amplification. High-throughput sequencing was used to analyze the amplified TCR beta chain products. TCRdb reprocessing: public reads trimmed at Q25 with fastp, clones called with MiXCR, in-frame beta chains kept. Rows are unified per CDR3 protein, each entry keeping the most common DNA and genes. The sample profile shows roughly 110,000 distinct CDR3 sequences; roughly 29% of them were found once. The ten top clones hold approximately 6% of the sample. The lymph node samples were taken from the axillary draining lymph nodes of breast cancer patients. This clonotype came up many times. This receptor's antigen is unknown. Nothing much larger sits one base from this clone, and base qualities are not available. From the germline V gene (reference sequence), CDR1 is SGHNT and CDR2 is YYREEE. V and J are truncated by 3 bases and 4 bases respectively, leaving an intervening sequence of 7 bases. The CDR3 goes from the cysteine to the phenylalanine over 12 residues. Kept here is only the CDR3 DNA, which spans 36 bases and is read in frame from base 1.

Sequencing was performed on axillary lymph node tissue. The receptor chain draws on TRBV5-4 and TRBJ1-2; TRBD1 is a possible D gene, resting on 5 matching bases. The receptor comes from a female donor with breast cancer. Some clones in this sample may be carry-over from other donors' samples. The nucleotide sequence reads TGTGCCAGCAGCTCCGACAGCTATGGCTACACCTTC. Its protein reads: CASSSDSYGYTF.